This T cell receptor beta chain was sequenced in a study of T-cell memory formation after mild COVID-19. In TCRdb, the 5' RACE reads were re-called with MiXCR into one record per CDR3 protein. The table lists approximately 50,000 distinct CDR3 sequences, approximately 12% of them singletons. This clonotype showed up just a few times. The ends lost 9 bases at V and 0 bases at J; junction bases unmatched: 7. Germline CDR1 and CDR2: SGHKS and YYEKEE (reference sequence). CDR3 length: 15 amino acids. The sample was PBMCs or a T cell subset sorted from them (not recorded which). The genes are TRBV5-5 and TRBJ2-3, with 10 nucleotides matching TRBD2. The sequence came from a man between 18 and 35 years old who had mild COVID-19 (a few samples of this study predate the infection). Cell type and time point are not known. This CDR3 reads CATQLAGTSTDTQYF. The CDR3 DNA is TGTGCCACCCAACTAGCGGGGACTAGCACAGATACGCAGTATTTT.